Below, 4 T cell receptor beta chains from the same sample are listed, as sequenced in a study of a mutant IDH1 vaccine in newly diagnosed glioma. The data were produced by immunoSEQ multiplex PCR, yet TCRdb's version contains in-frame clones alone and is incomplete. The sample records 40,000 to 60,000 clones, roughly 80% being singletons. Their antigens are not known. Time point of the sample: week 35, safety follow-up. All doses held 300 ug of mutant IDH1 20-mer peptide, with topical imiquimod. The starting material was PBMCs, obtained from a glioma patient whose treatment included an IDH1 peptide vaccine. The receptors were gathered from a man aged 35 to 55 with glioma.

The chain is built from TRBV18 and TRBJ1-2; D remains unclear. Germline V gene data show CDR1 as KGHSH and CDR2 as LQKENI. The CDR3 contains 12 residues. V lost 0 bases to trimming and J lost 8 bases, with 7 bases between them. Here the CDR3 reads CASSPPYEGYTF. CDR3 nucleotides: TGTGCCAGCTCACCACCATACGAGGGCTACACCTTC.

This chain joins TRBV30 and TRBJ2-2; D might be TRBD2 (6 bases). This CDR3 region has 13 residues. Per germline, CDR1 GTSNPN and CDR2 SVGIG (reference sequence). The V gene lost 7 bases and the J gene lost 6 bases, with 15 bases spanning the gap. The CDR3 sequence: CALRWEAPGELFF. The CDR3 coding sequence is TGTGCCTTGAGATGGGAGGCCCCCGGGGAGCTGTTTTTT.

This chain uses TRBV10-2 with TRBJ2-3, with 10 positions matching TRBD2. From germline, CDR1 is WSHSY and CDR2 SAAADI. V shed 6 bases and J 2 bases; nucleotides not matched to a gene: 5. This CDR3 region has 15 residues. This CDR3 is CASSLSGGATDTQYF. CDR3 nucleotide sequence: TGCGCCAGCAGCCTCAGCGGGGGGGCCACAGATACGCAGTATTTT.

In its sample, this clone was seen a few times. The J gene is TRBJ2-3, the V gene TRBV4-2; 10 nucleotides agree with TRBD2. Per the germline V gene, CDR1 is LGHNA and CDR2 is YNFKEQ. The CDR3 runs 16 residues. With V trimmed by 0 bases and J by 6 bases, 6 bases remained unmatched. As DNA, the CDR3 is TGTGCCAGCAGCCAAGAGAAGCGGGGGGGCTCTGATACGCAGTATTTT. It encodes CASSQEKRGGSDTQYF.